This TCR beta chain was captured in a study of regulatory T cells in long-lasting Graves disease. Indicated time point: persistent/refractory GD, antithyroid drugs over 5 years with positive TRAb. PBMCs provided the RNA from which the TCR library was made. This CDR3 contains 13 residues. Per the germline V gene, CDR1 is SQVTM and CDR2 is ANQGSEA. V lost 8 bases, J lost 7 bases, and 18 bases lay in between. Libraries of TCR beta came from iRepertoire HTBI primers plus Arm-PCR of CDR3 regions. Study processing details: Throughout the samples, researchers identified some 62 TRBV and roughly 14 TRBJ segments. TCRdb re-called the multiplex PCR reads with MiXCR, one entry per CDR3 protein. TCRdb's processing, not the authors', yielded these V and J calls. The repertoire consists of approximately 690,000 distinct CDR3 sequences, with around 30% occurring once and the leading ten covering about two fifths.

The receptor comes from a female donor with Graves disease. The chain combines TRBV29-1 with TRBJ1-5, with D unresolved. The material was peripheral blood mononuclear cells (PBMCs), obtained when the disease was refractory, from a patient treated with antithyroid drugs. Here the CDR3 DNA reads TGCAGCTTCTATGGGGTCGTGGGGCAGCCCCAGCATTTT. Protein sequence: CSFYGVVGQPQHF.